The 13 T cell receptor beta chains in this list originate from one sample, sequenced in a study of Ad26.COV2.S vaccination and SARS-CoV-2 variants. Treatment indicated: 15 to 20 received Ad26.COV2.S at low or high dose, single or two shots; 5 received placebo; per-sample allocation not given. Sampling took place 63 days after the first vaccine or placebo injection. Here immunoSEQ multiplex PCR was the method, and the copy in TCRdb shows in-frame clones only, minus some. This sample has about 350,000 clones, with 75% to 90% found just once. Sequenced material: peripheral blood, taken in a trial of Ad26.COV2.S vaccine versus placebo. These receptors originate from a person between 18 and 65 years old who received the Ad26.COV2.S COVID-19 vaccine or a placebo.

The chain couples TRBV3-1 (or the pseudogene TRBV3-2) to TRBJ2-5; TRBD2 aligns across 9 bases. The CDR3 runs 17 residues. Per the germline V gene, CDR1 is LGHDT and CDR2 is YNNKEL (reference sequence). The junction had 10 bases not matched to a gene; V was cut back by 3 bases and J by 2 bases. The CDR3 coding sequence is TGTGCCAGCAGCCAGTTGACTAGCGGCCCCGAACAAGAGACCCAGTACTTC. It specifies CASSQLTSGPEQETQYF.

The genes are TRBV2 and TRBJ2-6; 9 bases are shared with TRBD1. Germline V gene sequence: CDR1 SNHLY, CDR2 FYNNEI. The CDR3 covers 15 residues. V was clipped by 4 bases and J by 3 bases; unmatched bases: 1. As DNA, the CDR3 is TGTGCCAGCAGTGGACAGGGGGTTGGGGCCAACGTCCTGACTTTC. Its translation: CASSGQGVGANVLTF.

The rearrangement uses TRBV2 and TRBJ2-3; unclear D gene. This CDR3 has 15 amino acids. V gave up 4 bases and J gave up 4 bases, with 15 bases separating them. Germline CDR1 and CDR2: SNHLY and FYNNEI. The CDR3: CASSGASRVADTQYF. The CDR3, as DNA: TGTGCCAGCAGTGGGGCCAGCCGGGTCGCAGATACGCAGTATTTT.

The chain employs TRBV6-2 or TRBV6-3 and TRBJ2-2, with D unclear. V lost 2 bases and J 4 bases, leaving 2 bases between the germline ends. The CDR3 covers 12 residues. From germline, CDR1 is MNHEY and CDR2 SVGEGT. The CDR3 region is CASSYPTGELFF. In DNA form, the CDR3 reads TGTGCCAGCAGTTACCCCACCGGGGAGCTGTTTTTT.

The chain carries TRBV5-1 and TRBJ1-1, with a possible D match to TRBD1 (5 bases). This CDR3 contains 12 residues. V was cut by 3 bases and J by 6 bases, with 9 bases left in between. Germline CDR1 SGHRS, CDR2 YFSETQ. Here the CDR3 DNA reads TGCGCCAGCAGCTCTACAGGAGCTGAAGCTTTCTTT. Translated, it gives CASSSTGAEAFF.

Written as DNA, the CDR3 is TGTGCCACCAGCAGAGATCTGACAGGGGGCGTGAAACTGTTTTTT. Encoded protein: CATSRDLTGGVKLFF. V usage is TRBV15 and J usage is TRBJ1-4; TRBD1 matches at 10 bases. The ends lost 0 bases at V and 11 bases at J; junction bases unmatched: 6. CDR3 length: 15 amino acids. Germline assignment: CDR1 LNHNV and CDR2 YYDKDF (reference sequence).

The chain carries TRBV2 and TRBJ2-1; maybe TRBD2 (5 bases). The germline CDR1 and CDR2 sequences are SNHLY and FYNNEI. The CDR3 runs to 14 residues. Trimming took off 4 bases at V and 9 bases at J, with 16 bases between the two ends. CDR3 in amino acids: CASSGLSRLAEQFF. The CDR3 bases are TGTGCCAGCAGTGGACTAAGTCGTTTGGCTGAGCAGTTCTTC.

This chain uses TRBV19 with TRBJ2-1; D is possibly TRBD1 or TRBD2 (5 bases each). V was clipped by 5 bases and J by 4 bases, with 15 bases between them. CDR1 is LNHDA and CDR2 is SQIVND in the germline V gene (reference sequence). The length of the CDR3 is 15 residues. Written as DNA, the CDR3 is TGTGCCAGTAGTCCTTCGGGACGGTATTACAATGAGCAGTTCTTC. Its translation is CASSPSGRYYNEQFF.

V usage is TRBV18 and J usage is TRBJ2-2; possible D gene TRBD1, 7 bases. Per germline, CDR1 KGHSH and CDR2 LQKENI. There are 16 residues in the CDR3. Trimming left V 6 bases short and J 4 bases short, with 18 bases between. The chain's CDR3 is CASSGGGQRGTGELFF. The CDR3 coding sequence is TGTGCCAGCTCCGGAGGGGGCCAAAGAGGCACCGGGGAGCTGTTTTTT.

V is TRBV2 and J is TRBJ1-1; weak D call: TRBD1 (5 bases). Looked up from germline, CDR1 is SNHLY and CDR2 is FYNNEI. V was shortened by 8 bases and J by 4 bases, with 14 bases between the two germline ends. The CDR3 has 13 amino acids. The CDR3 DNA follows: TGTGCCAGCGCGCGGATTGGGGCCACTGAAGCTTTCTTT. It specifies CASARIGATEAFF.

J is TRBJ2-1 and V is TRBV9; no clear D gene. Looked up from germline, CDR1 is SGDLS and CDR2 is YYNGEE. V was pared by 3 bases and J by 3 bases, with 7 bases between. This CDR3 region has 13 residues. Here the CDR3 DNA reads TGTGCCAGCAGCGAGGGTCACTACAATGAGCAGTTCTTC. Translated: CASSEGHYNEQFF.

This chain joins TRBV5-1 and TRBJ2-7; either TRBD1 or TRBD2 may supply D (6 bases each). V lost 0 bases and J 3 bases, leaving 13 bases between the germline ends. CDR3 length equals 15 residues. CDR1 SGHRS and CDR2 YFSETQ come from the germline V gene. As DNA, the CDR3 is TGCGCCAGCAGCTTGGCTGGGGGGCGATTCTACGAGCAGTACTTC. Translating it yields CASSLAGGRFYEQYF.

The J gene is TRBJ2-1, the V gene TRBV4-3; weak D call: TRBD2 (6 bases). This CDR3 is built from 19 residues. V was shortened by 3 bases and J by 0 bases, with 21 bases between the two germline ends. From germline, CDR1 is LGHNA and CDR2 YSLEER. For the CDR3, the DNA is TGCGCCAGCAGCCATGGATCATCCGGGGGACGGAGCTCCTACAATGAGCAGTTCTTC. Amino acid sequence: CASSHGSSGGRSSYNEQFF.